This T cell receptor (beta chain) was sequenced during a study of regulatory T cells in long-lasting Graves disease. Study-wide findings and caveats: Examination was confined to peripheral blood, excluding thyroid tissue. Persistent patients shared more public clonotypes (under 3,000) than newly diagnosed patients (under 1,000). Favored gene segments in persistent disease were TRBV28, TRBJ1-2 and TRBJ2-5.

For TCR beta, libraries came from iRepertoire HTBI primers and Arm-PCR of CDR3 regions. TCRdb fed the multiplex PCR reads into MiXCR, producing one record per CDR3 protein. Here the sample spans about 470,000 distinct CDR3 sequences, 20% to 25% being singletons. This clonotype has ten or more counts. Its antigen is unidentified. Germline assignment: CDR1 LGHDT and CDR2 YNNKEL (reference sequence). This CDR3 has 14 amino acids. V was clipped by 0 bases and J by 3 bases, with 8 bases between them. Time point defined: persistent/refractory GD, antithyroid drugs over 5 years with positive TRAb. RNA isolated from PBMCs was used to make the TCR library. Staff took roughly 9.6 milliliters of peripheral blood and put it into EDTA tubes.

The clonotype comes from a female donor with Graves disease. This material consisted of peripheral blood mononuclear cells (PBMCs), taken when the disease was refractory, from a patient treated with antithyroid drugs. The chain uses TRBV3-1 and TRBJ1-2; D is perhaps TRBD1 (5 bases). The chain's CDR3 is CASSQDMGDYGYTF. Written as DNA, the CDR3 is TGTGCCAGCAGCCAAGACATGGGGGACTATGGCTACACCTTC.